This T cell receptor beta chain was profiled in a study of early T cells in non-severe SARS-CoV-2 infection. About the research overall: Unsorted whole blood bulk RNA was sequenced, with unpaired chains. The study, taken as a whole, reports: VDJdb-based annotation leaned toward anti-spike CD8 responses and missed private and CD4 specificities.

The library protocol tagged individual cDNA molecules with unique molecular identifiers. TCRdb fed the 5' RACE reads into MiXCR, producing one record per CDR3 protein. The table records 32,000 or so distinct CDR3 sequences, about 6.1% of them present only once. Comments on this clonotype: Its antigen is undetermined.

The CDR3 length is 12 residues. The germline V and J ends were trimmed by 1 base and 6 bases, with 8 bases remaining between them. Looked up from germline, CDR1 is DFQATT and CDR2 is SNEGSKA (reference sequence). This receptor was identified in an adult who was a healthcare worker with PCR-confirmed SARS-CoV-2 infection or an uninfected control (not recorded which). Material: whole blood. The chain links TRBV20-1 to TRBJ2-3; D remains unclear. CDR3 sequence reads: CSARVHWDTQYF. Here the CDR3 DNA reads TGCAGTGCTAGAGTACATTGGGATACGCAGTATTTT.